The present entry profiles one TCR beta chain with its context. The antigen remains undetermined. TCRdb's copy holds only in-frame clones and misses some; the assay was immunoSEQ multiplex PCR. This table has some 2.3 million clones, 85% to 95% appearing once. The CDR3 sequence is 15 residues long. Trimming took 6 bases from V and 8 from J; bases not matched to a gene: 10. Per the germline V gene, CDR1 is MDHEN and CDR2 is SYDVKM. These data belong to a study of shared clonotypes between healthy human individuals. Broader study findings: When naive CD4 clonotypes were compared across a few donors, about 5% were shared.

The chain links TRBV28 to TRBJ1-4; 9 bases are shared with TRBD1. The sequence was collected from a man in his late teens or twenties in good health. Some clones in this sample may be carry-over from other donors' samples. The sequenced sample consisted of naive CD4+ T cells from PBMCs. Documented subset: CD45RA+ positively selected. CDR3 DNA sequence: TGTGCCAGCAGAAACTGGGGACAGGGCGAGGAAAAACTGTTTTTT. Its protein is CASRNWGQGEEKLFF.